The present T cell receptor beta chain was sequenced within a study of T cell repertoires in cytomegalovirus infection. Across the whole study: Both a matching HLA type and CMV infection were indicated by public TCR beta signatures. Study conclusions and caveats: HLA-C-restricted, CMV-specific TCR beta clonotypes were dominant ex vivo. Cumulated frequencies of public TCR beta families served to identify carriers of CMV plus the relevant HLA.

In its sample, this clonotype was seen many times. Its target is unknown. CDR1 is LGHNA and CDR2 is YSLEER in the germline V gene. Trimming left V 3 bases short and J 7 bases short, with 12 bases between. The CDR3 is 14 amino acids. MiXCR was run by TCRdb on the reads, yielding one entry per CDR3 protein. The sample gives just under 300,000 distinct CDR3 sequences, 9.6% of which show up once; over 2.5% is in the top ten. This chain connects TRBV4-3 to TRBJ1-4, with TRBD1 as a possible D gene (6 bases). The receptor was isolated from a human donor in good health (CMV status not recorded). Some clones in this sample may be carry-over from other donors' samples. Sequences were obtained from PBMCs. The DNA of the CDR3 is TGCGCCAGCAGCCATACAGGGAGGAGTGAAAAACTGTTTTTT. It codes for CASSHTGRSEKLFF.